A selection of T cell receptor beta chains follows, all from one sample in a study of human T cells and chemical hapten exposure. TCRdb ran MiXCR on the RACE reads and lists one entry per CDR3 protein. The sample yields 80,000 or so distinct CDR3 sequences, around 10% seen once. Specimen: whole blood, collected in connection with sensitization to the hapten diphenylcyclopropenone (DPC). The receptor source for this set is a woman in her fifties or sixties with alopecia areata. Some clones in this sample may be carry-over from other donors' samples. The CDR3 runs from the conserved cysteine through the conserved F or W.

j_gene: TRBJ2-1
v_gene: TRBV20-1
len: 17
CDR3aa: CSAAGSLLSSSYNEQFF

j_gene: TRBJ2-3
v_gene: TRBV5-1
len: 14
CDR3aa: CASSSPGPPDTQYF

j_gene: TRBJ1-1
v_gene: TRBV27
len: 14
CDR3aa: CASGSLKLGTEAFF

j_gene: TRBJ1-4
v_gene: TRBV7-2
len: 15
CDR3aa: CASSPSRGGNEKLFF

j_gene: TRBJ2-7
v_gene: TRBV7-2
len: 14
CDR3aa: CASSLRRGAYEQYF

j_gene: TRBJ1-1
v_gene: TRBV7-8
len: 15
CDR3aa: CASSFSSGIMTEAFF

j_gene: TRBJ1-4
v_gene: TRBV5-5
len: 15
CDR3aa: CASSLMPATNEKLFF

j_gene: TRBJ1-2
v_gene: TRBV18
len: 13
CDR3aa: CASSRQGGDGYTF

j_gene: TRBJ2-7
v_gene: TRBV7-8
len: 13
CDR3aa: CASSLGAPSEQYF

j_gene: TRBJ2-7
v_gene: TRBV5-1
len: 15
CDR3aa: CASSPWQATFYEQYF

j_gene: TRBJ2-3
v_gene: TRBV18
len: 14
CDR3aa: CASSLGTLTDTQYF

j_gene: TRBJ1-1
v_gene: TRBV24-1
len: 11
CDR3aa: CATSIGTEAFF

j_gene: TRBJ2-1
v_gene: TRBV12-3/TRBV12-4
len: 15
CDR3aa: CASSLGPSERNEQFF

j_gene: TRBJ2-1
v_gene: TRBV28
len: 17
CDR3aa: CASSLGSGRLAGDEQFF

j_gene: TRBJ2-2
v_gene: TRBV14
len: 14
CDR3aa: CASSHITRAGELFF

j_gene: TRBJ2-2
v_gene: TRBV2
len: 15
CDR3aa: CASSRQGRNTGELFF

j_gene: TRBJ1-3
v_gene: TRBV3-1
len: 16
CDR3aa: CASSPRMESAGNTIYF

j_gene: TRBJ1-2
v_gene: TRBV29-1
len: 10
CDR3aa: CSAGAHGYTF

j_gene: TRBJ1-6
v_gene: TRBV28
len: 15
CDR3aa: CASRPQSSYNSPLHF

j_gene: TRBJ2-2
v_gene: TRBV20-1
len: 15
CDR3aa: CSARGDRPNTGELFF

j_gene: TRBJ2-1
v_gene: TRBV5-1
len: 15
CDR3aa: CASSLDTASYNEQFF

j_gene: TRBJ1-6
v_gene: TRBV6-5
len: 15
CDR3aa: CASRIMRQDNSPLHF

j_gene: TRBJ2-3
v_gene: TRBV6-6
len: 17
CDR3aa: CASSYRTSGGRTDTQYF

j_gene: TRBJ2-1
v_gene: TRBV19
len: 11
CDR3aa: CVSRARDEQFF

j_gene: TRBJ2-1
v_gene: TRBV9
len: 17
CDR3aa: CASSGLAGGPGIDEQFF

j_gene: TRBJ2-1
v_gene: TRBV5-5
len: 15
CDR3aa: CASSPTIDRERFWFF

j_gene: TRBJ1-3
v_gene: TRBV4-3
len: 16
CDR3aa: CASSQERTGSGNTIYF

j_gene: TRBJ2-1
v_gene: TRBV5-1
len: 12
CDR3aa: CASSFGDNEQFF

j_gene: TRBJ1-6
v_gene: TRBV5-1
len: 16
CDR3aa: CASSLGSVSGGSPLHF

j_gene: TRBJ1-6
v_gene: TRBV4-2
len: 14
CDR3aa: CASSPTGDGSPLHF

j_gene: TRBJ2-4
v_gene: TRBV5-6
len: 13
CDR3aa: CASSPSSGSIQYF

j_gene: TRBJ1-1
v_gene: TRBV14
len: 14
CDR3aa: CASSRPWGNTEAFF

j_gene: TRBJ2-1
v_gene: TRBV29-1
len: 12
CDR3aa: CSVVPGGNEQFF

j_gene: TRBJ2-1
v_gene: TRBV11-2
len: 16
CDR3aa: CASSPGTSGRYNEQFF

j_gene: TRBJ2-2
v_gene: TRBV7-3
len: 16
CDR3aa: CASSSRDRGVPGELFF

j_gene: TRBJ1-1
v_gene: TRBV28
len: 13
CDR3aa: CASRQGASTEAFF

j_gene: TRBJ2-6
v_gene: TRBV19
len: 17
CDR3aa: CASSPGRGASGANVLTF

j_gene: TRBJ2-1
v_gene: TRBV28
len: 17
CDR3aa: CASTLNPPGSSYNEQFF

j_gene: TRBJ2-3
v_gene: TRBV19
len: 12
CDR3aa: CASSTQGNTQYF

j_gene: TRBJ2-7
v_gene: TRBV7-2
len: 15
CDR3aa: CASSLGRDNSYEQYF

j_gene: TRBJ2-4
v_gene: TRBV20-1
len: 16
CDR3aa: CSARDRLAAQVGIQYF

j_gene: TRBJ2-5
v_gene: TRBV12-3/TRBV12-4
len: 14
CDR3aa: CASSLGTPEETQYF

j_gene: TRBJ2-1
v_gene: TRBV5-6
len: 13
CDR3aa: CASSFRTAREQFF

j_gene: TRBJ1-2
v_gene: TRBV7-6
len: 16
CDR3aa: CASSSDPGPTLGGYTF

j_gene: TRBJ2-4
v_gene: TRBV5-1
len: 15
CDR3aa: CASRSPEGDKNIQYF

j_gene: TRBJ2-1
v_gene: TRBV28
len: 14
CDR3aa: CASSLGSLYNEQFF

j_gene: TRBJ2-3
v_gene: TRBV7-2
len: 15
CDR3aa: CASSLDQGASDTQYF

j_gene: TRBJ2-5
v_gene: TRBV29-1
len: 13
CDR3aa: CSVEQGSGETQYF

j_gene: TRBJ2-5
v_gene: TRBV18
len: 14
CDR3aa: CASSPGTGVETQYF

j_gene: TRBJ2-3
v_gene: TRBV5-4
len: 15
CDR3aa: CASSLAGIRTDTQYF

j_gene: TRBJ1-5
v_gene: TRBV24-1
len: 14
CDR3aa: CATIKPGKHQPQHF

j_gene: TRBJ1-1
v_gene: TRBV29-1
len: 10
CDR3aa: CSVEGTEAFF

j_gene: TRBJ1-1
v_gene: TRBV27
len: 12
CDR3aa: CASGRMNTEAFF

j_gene: TRBJ2-2
v_gene: TRBV7-3
len: 16
CDR3aa: CASSLTRGQNTGELFF